This T cell receptor beta chain came from a study of blood T cell repertoires in COVID-19. Background on the study: There were acute and convalescent COVID-19 samples, and they came from the United States, Italy and Spain. The analysed material was cDNA or gDNA that came from T cells, B-cell-depleted T cells, or PBMCs.

The authors' processing: By means of reference gene primer amplification, nucleated cell counts were estimated. The assay was immunoSEQ multiplex PCR, and TCRdb's table has in-frame clones only and misses some. D and trimming come from the DNA, and the V and J calls and clone size come from that table. The top ten clones hold around 1.6% of a sample with around 200,000 clones, 88% of them seen once. V dropped 3 bases and J dropped 7 bases, with 16 bases sitting between them. The CDR3 is 15 amino acids. Germline V gene data show CDR1 as SEHNR and CDR2 as FQNEAQ (reference sequence). The clonotype originates from a man younger than 35 with active or convalescent COVID-19. Sequencing was carried out using peripheral blood. This chain connects TRBV7-9 to TRBJ2-1, with D maybe TRBD1 (6 bases). As DNA, the CDR3 is TGTGCCAGCAGCTTCCGGGACACCGTGGGGAATGAGCAGTTCTTC. Residues: CASSFRDTVGNEQFF.